One and the same sample provided the 21 T cell receptor beta chains below, sequenced in a study of beta chain features in type 1 diabetes. As every portion of the isolated RNA was reverse transcribed, the sequencing read expressed TCRB transcripts. This table comes from immunoSEQ multiplex PCR, and its TCRdb copy is limited to in-frame clones, with some not included. The sample has about 650,000 clones; around 11% are singletons. Findings and caveats of the study: Significant though moderate, a shortening of TCRB CDR3s appeared in all four CD4+ subsets of Type 1 diabetes patients.

Which antigens these TCRs recognize remains unknown. What was sequenced was naive CD4+ T cells from blood. The receptors come from a man aged 30 to 39 with type 1 diabetes.

This clone was counted a few times. One end of the junction fails to match germline, which may point to a read error. This chain links TRBV12-5 with TRBJ2-4; no clear D gene. This CDR3 contains 12 residues. Per the germline V gene, CDR1 is LGHNT and CDR2 is FRNRAP. This chain's CDR3 is CASGLFMGPSDF. Here the CDR3 DNA reads TGTGCTAGTGGTTTGTTTATGGGCCCTTCCGACTTC.

This clone was counted between two and nine times. V is TRBV4-3 and J is TRBJ2-7; 9 bases line up with TRBD2. J was trimmed by 0 bases and V by 3 bases; bases with no gene match: 6. There are 16 residues in the CDR3. From germline, CDR1 is LGHNA and CDR2 YSLEER. CDR3 amino acids: CASSQEGAGGSYEQYF. CDR3 sequence (DNA): TGCGCCAGCAGCCAGGAAGGAGCGGGGGGCTCCTACGAGCAGTACTTC.

The J gene is TRBJ2-1, the V gene TRBV29-1; D uncertain. The germline CDR1 and CDR2 sequences are SQVTM and ANQGSEA. This CDR3 is built from 13 residues. V was shortened by 5 bases and J by 6 bases, with 14 bases between the two germline ends. The CDR3 loop is CSVKYNIGNEQFF. The DNA of the CDR3 is TGCAGCGTTAAATATAATATCGGCAATGAGCAGTTCTTC.

The V and J genes are TRBV11-1 and TRBJ1-1; D unclear. Per the germline V gene, CDR1 is SGHAT and CDR2 is FQDESV (reference sequence). Trimming removed 5 bases at V and 1 base at J, with 14 bases between. This CDR3 has 15 residues. As DNA, the CDR3 is TGTGCCAGCAGCCCGCGCCGGACGCCGAACACTGAAGCTTTCTTT. Translating gives CASSPRRTPNTEAFF.

The chain is built from TRBV25-1 and TRBJ2-5, with D perhaps TRBD1 (6 bases). Germline CDR1 and CDR2: MGHDK and SYGVNS. The length of the CDR3 is 17 residues. V dropped 0 bases and J dropped 3 bases, with 17 bases sitting between them. The CDR3 spells CASSEYPGRGSKETQYF. The CDR3, as DNA: TGTGCCAGCAGTGAATACCCCGGCAGGGGAAGTAAAGAGACCCAGTACTTC.

The chain combines TRBV7-9 with TRBJ1-1; D ambiguous. V lost 4 bases, J lost 3 bases, and 9 bases lay in between. CDR3 size: 13 residues. CDR1 and CDR2 from the germline V gene are SEHNR and FQNEAQ (reference sequence). CDR3 sequence: CASSWVEDTEAFF. CDR3 nucleotides: TGTGCCAGCAGCTGGGTCGAGGACACTGAAGCTTTCTTT.

This clone has a handful of counts. The chain combines TRBV21-1 with TRBJ1-5. TRBV21-1 is described as a pseudogene. CDR3 size: 14 residues. The CDR3 region has the DNA TGTGCCAGCAGCAGCCGGGAGGGCAATCAGCCCCAGCATTTT. Its translation is CASSSREGNQPQHF.

There are a few counts of this clone. CDR3 sequence reads: CAISVGSNEKLFF. The CDR3 DNA follows: TGTGCCATCAGTGTCGGATCGAATGAAAAACTGTTTTTT. The chain couples TRBV10-3 to TRBJ1-4; D is uncertain. CDR3 length equals 13 residues. Germline V gives CDR1 ENHRY, CDR2 SYGVKD. Trimming removed 4 bases from V and 5 bases from J, with 8 bases in between.

V and J are TRBV7-3 and TRBJ2-2; D is perhaps TRBD2 (6 bases). The V end lost 9 bases, the J end lost 4 bases, and 12 bases lay between the germline ends. Germline assignment: CDR1 SGHTA and CDR2 FQGTGA. The CDR3 runs to 13 residues. The CDR3 coding sequence is TGTGCCAGTGGGACTCAACTCACCGGGGAGCTGTTTTTT. It encodes CASGTQLTGELFF.

The CDR3, as DNA: TGTGCCTGGAGTAGGGGGGTAAACACCGGGGAGCTGTTTTTT. This translates into CAWSRGVNTGELFF. The chain combines TRBV30 with TRBJ2-2; perhaps D is TRBD1 or TRBD2 (6 bases each). The CDR3 has 14 residues. Trimming removed 2 bases at V and 2 bases at J, with 9 bases between. In germline, CDR1 is GTSNPN, CDR2 SVGIG (reference sequence).

This chain links TRBV2 with TRBJ1-2, with 9 bases matching TRBD1. The germline V gene has CDR1 SNHLY and CDR2 FYNNEI. Trimming removed 10 bases from V and 6 bases from J; junction bases left unmatched: 9. The CDR3 is 13 residues long. CDR3 nucleotides: TGTGCCACAGCCGGGACAGGGCTTAATGGCTACACCTTC. This sequence encodes CATAGTGLNGYTF.

J is TRBJ2-7 and V is TRBV7-2; D call uncertain. The ends were cut back, 4 bases at V and 3 bases at J, with 10 bases in the middle. The CDR3 is made up of 13 amino acids. Germline V CDR1 and CDR2: SGHTA, FQGNSA. The CDR3, as DNA: TGTGCCAGCAGCTCAAGTTTCAGCTACGAGCAGTACTTC. This sequence encodes CASSSSFSYEQYF.

This clone was detected a few times. The V and J genes are TRBV10-3 and TRBJ1-5; tentatively, D is TRBD1 (5 bases). The CDR3 runs 13 residues. Deletions cut 10 bases from V and 6 bases from J, with 16 bases between. Germline values: CDR1 ENHRY, CDR2 SYGVKD. The CDR3 DNA sequence: TGTGCCACCTCGACAGAAGTAAGTCAGCCCCAGCATTTT. Its translation: CATSTEVSQPQHF.

This clone was seen a few times. CDR3 nucleotide sequence: TGCAGCGTTGAAGATCGAGGGCAGGGGCTCACCGGGGAGCTGTTTTTT. Amino acid sequence: CSVEDRGQGLTGELFF. The chain links TRBV29-1 to TRBJ2-2, with D maybe TRBD1 (6 bases). The CDR3 covers 16 residues. Trimming took off 0 bases at V and 4 bases at J, with 15 bases between the two ends. Germline assignment: CDR1 SQVTM and CDR2 ANQGSEA.

This clone has just a few counts. The genes are TRBV19 and TRBJ2-1, with D perhaps matching TRBD2 (5 bases). The germline V and J ends were trimmed by 3 bases and 9 bases, with 12 bases remaining between them. The CDR3 consists of 13 residues. In germline, CDR1 is LNHDA, CDR2 SQIVND (reference sequence). The CDR3 DNA follows: TGTGCCAGTAGTATCTTGGGAGTCGGTGAGCAGTTCTTC. This sequence encodes CASSILGVGEQFF.

The chain combines TRBV9 with TRBJ1-2; D is perhaps TRBD1 (6 bases). This CDR3 is 17 amino acids long. Trimming removed 4 bases from V and 4 bases from J, with 23 bases in between. In germline, CDR1 is SGDLS, CDR2 YYNGEE. CDR3 region: CASSPTEIWTAGYGYTF. The CDR3 region has the DNA TGTGCCAGCAGCCCCACGGAAATCTGGACAGCAGGCTATGGCTACACCTTC.

This clone occurred a few times. The CDR3 DNA sequence: TGTGCCAGCAGCTTGGAAACGAGTATGGATGAGCAGTTCTTC. Its translation: CASSLETSMDEQFF. The chain uses TRBV5-4 and TRBJ2-1; no clear D gene. V was shortened by 0 bases and J by 8 bases, with 12 bases between the two germline ends. Looked up from germline, CDR1 is SGHNT and CDR2 is YYREEE (reference sequence). The CDR3 spans 14 residues.

This clone was detected many times. This chain connects TRBV23-1 to TRBJ2-3; tentatively, D is TRBD1 (6 bases). TRBV23-1 is an ORF, and what it does is uncertain. The CDR3 runs 15 residues. With 3 bases removed from V and 4 bases from J, the gap between germline ends came to 14 bases. The CDR3 protein is CASSHPGHCADTQYF. The CDR3 coding sequence is TGCGCCAGCAGTCATCCGGGACACTGTGCAGATACGCAGTATTTT.

This rearrangement joins TRBV6-6 to TRBJ1-5; 7 bases fit TRBD1. CDR1 is MNHNY, CDR2 SVGAGI, per germline (reference sequence). This CDR3 has 13 amino acids. With 8 bases clipped from V and 3 bases from J, the junction kept 4 bases outside the gene matches. The CDR3 loop is CASRQGYNQPQHF. The CDR3 DNA sequence: TGTGCCAGCCGACAGGGCTACAATCAGCCCCAGCATTTT.

This clone was counted between two and nine times. The chain links TRBV7-9 to TRBJ1-2, with a tentative D call TRBD1 (5 bases). The CDR3 loop spans 13 amino acids. Trimming took off 5 bases at V and 6 bases at J, with 13 bases between the two ends. From germline, CDR1 is SEHNR and CDR2 FQNEAQ (reference sequence). In DNA form, the CDR3 reads TGTGCCAGCAGCCCAGCGGGGCTGGATGGCTACACCTTC. Translation gives CASSPAGLDGYTF.

This rearrangement joins TRBV10-3 to TRBJ1-2; a weak D match, TRBD1 (5 bases). Trimming stripped 7 bases from V and 5 bases from J, with 11 bases between. The CDR3 consists of 12 residues. The germline V gene has CDR1 ENHRY and CDR2 SYGVKD. Here the CDR3 reads CAIKGVQYGYTF. The CDR3 coding sequence is TGTGCCATCAAAGGGGTCCAATATGGCTACACCTTC.